These T cell receptor beta chains were read from a single sample in a study of blood T cell repertoires in COVID-19. Profiled with immunoSEQ multiplex PCR; TCRdb holds only in-frame clones, not every one. This table holds hundreds of thousands of clones, about 91% found once. Sequenced input: peripheral blood. The receptors were gathered from a man older than 75 with acute or convalescent COVID-19. Each CDR3 is given with its conserved first and last residue.

TRBV7-6,CASSLAAGGIDTQYF
TRBV3-1/TRBV3-2,CASSQRGAYNQPQHF
TRBV28,CASSLPGYGRGNTGELFF
TRBV6-2/TRBV6-3,CASSYDRDTEAFF
TRBV7-6,CASSLARGDEQYF
TRBV19,CASSIFGTRSSYNEQFF
TRBV28,CASSTRLARDTQYF
TRBV19,CASPRRVGNSPLHF
TRBV15,CATSREARGETQYF
TRBV19,CASSRDSGNSPLHF
TRBV7-8,CASSLIRVAGETQYF
TRBV7-9,CASSLTNSHNEQFF
TRBV6-5,CASRPWQMGNTIYF
TRBV24-1,CATSEAGATYNEQFF
TRBV3-1/TRBV3-2,CASRSTSRDSETFF
TRBV27,CASSYASGNSLAGAYEQYF
TRBV9,CASSPPTGGILETQYF
TRBV10-3,CAISERGQAYEQYF
TRBV23-1,CASSQAGIYSREQYF
TRBV4-1,CASSQNSETVFYGYTF